This T cell receptor beta chain was identified in a study of control samples from healthy donors and cancer patients. The protocol was immunoSEQ multiplex PCR, while the TCRdb copy is restricted to in-frame clones and leaves out a portion. The data show around 80,000 clones, roughly 84% seen once. V shed 4 bases and J shed 6 bases, with 7 bases lying between them. The germline gives CDR1 LNHDA, CDR2 SQIVND (reference sequence). CDR3 length: 12 residues. The chain links TRBV19 to TRBJ1-5; D remains unclear. The TCR comes from a woman in her forties or fifties in good health. The specimen was blood. The DNA for the CDR3 is TGTGCCAGTAGTACTTTATCTCAGCCCCAGCATTTT. Translating gives CASSTLSQPQHF.